The 11 T cell receptor beta chains in this list originate from one sample, sequenced in a study of shared clonotypes between healthy human individuals. This table comes from immunoSEQ multiplex PCR, and its TCRdb copy is limited to in-frame clones, with some not included. The sample includes roughly 810,000 clones, about 96% of them seen just once. Selected positively for CCR7 and CD45RO-negative, naive CD8 cells excluded terminally differentiated effector memory CD45RA+ cells. Sequenced material: naive CD8+ T cells sorted from blood. These TCRs come from a man aged 30 to 45 in good health.

The chain recombines TRBV5-1 with TRBJ2-3; 8 bases agree with TRBD1. Germline values: CDR1 SGHRS, CDR2 YFSETQ. The J segment lost 5 bases and the V segment lost 0 bases, leaving 8 bases of the junction unmatched. This CDR3 spans 16 amino acids. The CDR3 DNA reads TGCGCCAGCAGCTTGGAAGGCAGGGGGCAGGTAGATACGCAGTATTTT. This sequence encodes CASSLEGRGQVDTQYF.

V is TRBV27 and J is TRBJ2-5; 7 bases are shared with TRBD2. Germline CDR1 is MNHEY and CDR2 is SMNVEV (reference sequence). This CDR3 region has 14 residues. V dropped 3 bases and J dropped 3; count of bases not matched to a gene: 4. CDR3 sequence reads: CASSFAGLEETQYF. CDR3 in DNA: TGTGCCAGCAGTTTTGCTGGACTAGAAGAGACCCAGTACTTC.

In the case of this clone: Other DNA sequences within the sample encode an identical CDR3. This chain uses TRBV7-9 with TRBJ2-7; D gene uncertain. This CDR3 spans 11 amino acids. CDR1 and CDR2 (germline): SEHNR, FQNEAQ (reference sequence). V gave up 5 bases and J gave up 6 bases, with 8 bases separating them. CDR3 coding DNA: TGTGCCAGCAGCCTTACCACCGAGCAGTACTTC. As protein: CASSLTTEQYF.

V gene TRBV5-1 combines with J gene TRBJ1-2, with D maybe TRBD1 (6 bases). The CDR3 spans 14 residues. V was clipped by 0 bases and J by 3 bases, with 9 bases between them. The germline V gene encodes CDR1 SGHRS and CDR2 YFSETQ. The CDR3 bases are TGCGCCAGCAGCTTGGAAACAGGGTACTATGGCTACACCTTC. Residues: CASSLETGYYGYTF.

This chain links TRBV9 with TRBJ2-2, with 8 bases that match TRBD1. Germline V gene sequence: CDR1 SGDLS, CDR2 YYNGEE. CDR3 length equals 16 residues. The V segment lost 2 bases and the J segment 6 bases; nucleotides outside the gene matches: 9. The CDR3 DNA sequence: TGTGCCAGCAGCGTGGGGACAGGTGGGGAGGCCGGGGAGCTGTTTTTT. Protein product: CASSVGTGGEAGELFF.

The J gene is TRBJ1-5, the V gene TRBV28; tentative D call: TRBD1 (6 bases). The CDR3 length is 16 residues. Germline CDR1 and CDR2: MDHEN and SYDVKM. Trimming removed 6 bases from V and 0 bases from J, with 15 bases in between. DNA of the CDR3: TGTGCCAGCAGCCTAGGGGGTCCGGTTAGCAATCAGCCCCAGCATTTT. As protein: CASSLGGPVSNQPQHF.

The V call is TRBV13, the J call TRBJ1-3; no clear D. The CDR3 is 16 amino acids. Between the trimmed V and J ends, which lost 2 bases and 2 bases, there was a span of 13 bases. CDR1 PRHDT and CDR2 FYEKMQ come from the germline V gene (reference sequence). The CDR3 reads CASSLYRGEAGNTIYF. The CDR3 DNA reads TGTGCCAGCAGCTTATATCGGGGAGAGGCTGGAAACACCATATATTTT.

The V call is TRBV7-9, the J call TRBJ2-1, with a possible D match to TRBD1 (7 bases). Trimming took 4 bases from V and 3 from J, leaving 16 bases between them. Germline CDR1 and CDR2: SEHNR and FQNEAQ (reference sequence). The CDR3 has 16 amino acids. The CDR3 region is CASSYPRQGGYNEQFF. The DNA of the CDR3 is TGTGCCAGCAGCTACCCCAGACAGGGAGGCTACAATGAGCAGTTCTTC.

The chain carries TRBV2 and TRBJ1-5, with D uncertain. This CDR3 has 13 amino acids. V was pared by 4 bases and J by 6 bases, with 10 bases between. CDR1 is SNHLY, CDR2 FYNNEI, per germline. The CDR3 region is CASSVLTSQPQHF. The CDR3 DNA reads as TGTGCCAGCAGTGTGCTTACATCTCAGCCCCAGCATTTT.

The CDR3 region is CSARTAGGRSYNEQFF. DNA for the CDR3: TGCAGCGCCCGGACGGCGGGAGGGAGATCCTACAATGAGCAGTTCTTC. The V and J genes are TRBV29-1 and TRBJ2-1, with 9 bases fitting TRBD2. This CDR3 comprises 16 residues. Germline V CDR1 and CDR2: SQVTM, ANQGSEA. The trim removed 7 bases at V and 1 base at J, leaving 11 bases unmatched.

J is TRBJ2-1 and V is TRBV30; 7 positions match TRBD1. V lost 2 bases and J lost 7; bases outside the gene matches: 8. Germline CDR1 GTSNPN, CDR2 SVGIG (reference sequence). The CDR3 sequence is 14 residues long. DNA for the CDR3: TGTGCCTGGAGTTCCCGGACAGGTGTGAATGAGCAGTTCTTC. It is translated as CAWSSRTGVNEQFF.